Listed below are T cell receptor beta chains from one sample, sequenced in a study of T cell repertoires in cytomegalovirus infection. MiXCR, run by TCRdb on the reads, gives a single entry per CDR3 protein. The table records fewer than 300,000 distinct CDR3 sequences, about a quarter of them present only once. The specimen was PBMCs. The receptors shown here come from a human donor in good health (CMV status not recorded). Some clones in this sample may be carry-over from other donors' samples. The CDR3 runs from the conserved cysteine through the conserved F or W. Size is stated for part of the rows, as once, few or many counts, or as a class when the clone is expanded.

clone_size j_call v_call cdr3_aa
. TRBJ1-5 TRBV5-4 CASSFGGAVQPQHF
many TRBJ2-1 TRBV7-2 CASSLGRGGDNEQFF
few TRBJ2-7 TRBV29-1 CRGPGTSGRVNEQYF
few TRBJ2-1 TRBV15 CATSRDLLGSSYNEQFF
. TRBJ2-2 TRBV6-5 CASSYAASGSYTGELFF
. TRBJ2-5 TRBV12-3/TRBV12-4 CASSFRVQETQYF
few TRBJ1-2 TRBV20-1 CSASRTANYGYTF
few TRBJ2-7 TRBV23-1 CASSQFTGVYEQYF
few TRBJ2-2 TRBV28 CATTGTVNTGELFF
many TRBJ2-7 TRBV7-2 CASSLGVRGTSVYEQYF
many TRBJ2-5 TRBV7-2 CASSRPPSRSEETQYF
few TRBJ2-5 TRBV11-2 CANSPTTQETQYF
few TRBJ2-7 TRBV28 CASRSGQGTSYEQYF
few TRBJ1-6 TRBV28 CASSLQGAGNSPLHF
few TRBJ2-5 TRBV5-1 CASSARGQETQYF
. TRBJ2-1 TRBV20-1 CSALLPERGGSYNEQFF
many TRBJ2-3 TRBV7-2 CASSSGTSGTFSTDTQYF
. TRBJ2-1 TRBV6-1 CASSAQIMGTTPVYNEQFF
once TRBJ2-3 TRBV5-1 CASSLAGYSTDTQYF
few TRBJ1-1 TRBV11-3 CASSAKLNTEAFF
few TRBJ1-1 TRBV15 CATSRDLDREKAFF
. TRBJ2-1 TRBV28 CASSLRYKGLAGADEQFF
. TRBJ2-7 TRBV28 CASRTGADWYEQYF
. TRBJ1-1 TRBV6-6 CARRPTPGAFF
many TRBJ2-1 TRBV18 CASSPPLARGEQFF
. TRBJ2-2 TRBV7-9 CASSLLGLASTGELFF
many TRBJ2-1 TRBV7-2 CASGRAGGPNEQFF
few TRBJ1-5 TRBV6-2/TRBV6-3 CASRRGQGSNQPQHF
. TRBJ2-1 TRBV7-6 CASSSGTGANNEQFF